This TCR beta chain was profiled in a study of T cell changes during pregnancy in multiple sclerosis. The CDR3 covers 11 residues. Trimming pared 1 base from V and 5 bases from J, leaving 5 bases between. Germline loops: CDR1 DFQATT, CDR2 SNEGSKA (reference sequence). Produced via immunoSEQ multiplex PCR; TCRdb's table is partial and in-frame only. The sample comprises more than 40,000 clones, about nine tenths of which are singletons, and approximately 0.67% rests with the top ten. This chain links TRBV20-1 with TRBJ1-1; unclear D gene. The TCR comes from a female donor with multiple sclerosis, enrolled in a pregnancy study. Sequencing was performed on CD4+ T cells from peripheral blood mononuclear cells, taken in the first trimester of pregnancy. The CDR3 sequence: CSARAGTEAFF. DNA for the CDR3: TGCAGTGCTAGAGCCGGGACTGAAGCTTTCTTT.